These 27 T cell receptor beta chains originate from one sample sequenced in a study of CD8+CD57+ T cells in acquired aplastic anemia. It was genomic DNA that served as the template for profiling TCR beta VDJ and CDR3. TCRdb analysed the reads with MiXCR anew, one entry per CDR3 protein. The table includes about 64,000 distinct CDR3 sequences, 50% to 70% detected once. Sequences were obtained from sorted CD4+, CD8+, or CD8+CD57+ T cells (not recorded which) from PBMCs. Receptors were obtained from a human donor in good health, serving as a control.

At least ten counts were recorded for this clonotype. The chain links TRBV9 to TRBJ2-5, with D possibly being TRBD1 (6 bases). The germline V and J ends were trimmed by 2 bases and 2 bases, with 13 bases remaining between them. The germline CDR1 and CDR2 sequences are SGDLS and YYNGEE. The CDR3 contains 15 residues. The CDR3 is CASSVSWQGQETQYF. The DNA of the CDR3 is TGTGCCAGCAGCGTTTCTTGGCAGGGGCAAGAGACCCAGTACTTC.

The rearrangement uses TRBV24-1 and TRBJ2-7, with 9 bases fitting TRBD1. Germline assignment: CDR1 KGHDR and CDR2 SFDVKD. The CDR3 has 19 amino acids. The V segment lost 6 bases and the J segment 7 bases; nucleotides outside the gene matches: 24. CDR3 amino acids: CATSITGQPRGTGNGEQYF. The DNA of the CDR3 is TGTGCCACCAGTATTACAGGGCAACCCCGCGGGACAGGGAACGGGGAGCAGTACTTC.

The V and J genes are TRBV7-2 and TRBJ1-5; 7 bases match TRBD1. The V gene end was trimmed by 3 bases and the J gene end by 11 bases; junction bases not matched to a gene: 1. The CDR3 covers 11 residues. CDR1 is SGHTA and CDR2 is FQGNSA in the germline V gene. The CDR3 DNA sequence: TGTGCCAGCAGCTTGGGACAGACCCAGCATTTT. Its translation is CASSLGQTQHF.

V and J are TRBV10-3 and TRBJ1-2; 8 positions agree with TRBD1. Germline V gene lookup returns CDR1 ENHRY and CDR2 SYGVKD. V was clipped by 3 bases and J by 5 bases; unmatched bases: 8. CDR3 size: 15 residues. The CDR3: CAISDLVDRAYGYTF. The CDR3 nucleotides read TGTGCCATCAGTGATCTAGTGGACAGGGCTTATGGCTACACCTTC.

This clonotype was counted at least ten times. The V gene is TRBV11-1, the J gene TRBJ2-7, with 9 bases that match TRBD1. The germline CDR1 and CDR2 sequences are SGHAT and FQDESV (reference sequence). J lost 3 bases, V lost 7 bases, and 7 bases had no gene match. This CDR3 has 14 residues. The CDR3 sequence is CASTSGTGIYEQYF. In nucleotides, the CDR3 is TGTGCCAGCACCTCCGGGACAGGGATCTACGAGCAGTACTTC.

The V and J genes are TRBV2 and TRBJ1-2; TRBD1 might be the D (6 bases). Germline V gene sequence: CDR1 SNHLY, CDR2 FYNNEI. This CDR3 comprises 15 residues. Between the trimmed V and J ends, which lost 7 bases and 4 bases, there was a span of 19 bases. DNA for the CDR3: TGTGCCAGCACCACCCCCGGGGGCGAAGGCTATGGCTACACCTTC. This encodes CASTTPGGEGYGYTF.

This chain uses TRBV11-2 with TRBJ1-6; D call uncertain. The CDR3 consists of 16 residues. Germline assignment: CDR1 SGHAT and CDR2 FQNNGV. Trimming removed 3 bases at V and 7 bases at J, with 16 bases between. This CDR3 reads CASSFFEGGPNSPLHF. The DNA of the CDR3 is TGTGCCAGCAGCTTTTTTGAGGGCGGTCCGAATTCACCCCTCCACTTT.

The genes are TRBV29-1 and TRBJ2-7; TRBD1 might be the D (5 bases). V lost 4 bases and J lost 3, with 7 bases in between. The CDR3 is 11 amino acids. CDR1 and CDR2 from the germline V gene are SQVTM and ANQGSEA. CDR3 amino acids: CSVGGSYEQYF. CDR3 in DNA: TGCAGCGTTGGGGGCAGCTACGAGCAGTACTTC.

The CDR3: CASSPPGLEETQYF. The CDR3 DNA sequence: TGTGCCAGCAGTCCCCCGGGACTAGAAGAGACCCAGTACTTC. The gene calls are TRBV12-3 or TRBV12-4 and TRBJ2-5; 8 bases line up with TRBD2. The CDR3 totals 14 residues. Trimming took 5 bases from V and 3 from J; bases not matched to a gene: 5.

Comment on this clonotype: Just one base apart from a much larger clone, this may be a read error. J is TRBJ2-3 and V is TRBV28; D unresolved. This CDR3 contains 13 residues. V lost 9 bases to trimming and J lost 4 bases, with 14 bases between them. CDR1 and CDR2 from the germline V gene are MDHEN and SYDVKM. CDR3 in DNA: TGTGCCAGTCTCGGGTCCGTCGCAGATACGCAGTATTTT. Its translation is CASLGSVADTQYF.

The J gene is TRBJ2-2, the V gene TRBV28, with D possibly being TRBD1 (6 bases). CDR3 length: 16 amino acids. Looked up from germline, CDR1 is MDHEN and CDR2 is SYDVKM. Trimming took off 6 bases at V and 5 bases at J, with 19 bases between the two ends. For the CDR3, the DNA is TGTGCCAGCAGCAGTTTTTCGAGGGGGAGAACCGGGGAGCTGTTTTTT. Residues: CASSSFSRGRTGELFF. Filled out from reference TRBV28 and TRBJ2-2, the complete variable domain reads DVKVTQSSRYLVKRTGEKVFLECVQDMDHENMFWYRQDPGLGLRLIYFSYDVKMKEKGDIPEGYSVSREKKERFSLILESASTNQTSMYLCASSSFSRGRTGELFFGEGSRLTVL.

This clonotype was recorded at least ten times. CDR3 coding DNA: TGTGCCAGCAGTGGCTCCAGGGGCGAGTTGGGCGGGATGGGGACAGATACGCAGTATTTT. Encoded protein: CASSGSRGELGGMGTDTQYF. The chain joins TRBV6-4 to TRBJ2-3; D could derive from TRBD1 or TRBD2 (6 bases each). The CDR3 contains 20 residues. V was shortened by 4 bases and J by 3 bases, with 29 bases between the two germline ends. CDR1 and CDR2 from the germline V gene are MRHNA and SNTAGT.

This clonotype was counted a few times. This sequence joins TRBV6-5 and TRBJ1-2; D is possibly TRBD1 (6 bases). The CDR3 spans 16 residues. Germline assignment: CDR1 MNHEY and CDR2 SVGAGI. V gave up 4 bases and J gave up 6 bases, with 21 bases separating them. The CDR3 spells CASSFPIGQQVDGYTF. As DNA, the CDR3 is TGTGCCAGCAGTTTCCCTATTGGACAGCAGGTAGATGGCTACACCTTC.

V gene TRBV27 combines with J gene TRBJ1-5; the D gene is possibly TRBD1 (5 bases). Germline-derived CDR1 and CDR2 are MNHEY and SMNVEV (reference sequence). The V and J ends lost 4 bases and 4 bases respectively, with 11 bases between them. The CDR3 is made up of 14 amino acids. The CDR3, as DNA: TGTGCCAGCAGTTCACAGGTGTTTAATCAGCCCCAGCATTTT. Its translation: CASSSQVFNQPQHF.

Comments on this clonotype: Lacking the conserved final phenylalanine or tryptophan, this CDR3 likely reflects a read error. The chain has TRBV20-1 and TRBJ1-1, with 8 positions matching TRBD1. With V trimmed by 6 bases and J by 10 bases, 13 bases remained unmatched. Per the germline V gene, CDR1 is DFQATT and CDR2 is SNEGSKA (reference sequence). CDR3 length: 13 amino acids. The CDR3 nucleotides are TGCAGTGCGCGCGATAGGACAGGGAACGGAGCTTTCCTT. This encodes CSARDRTGNGAFL.

This chain links TRBV10-2 with TRBJ1-1, with D tentatively TRBD1 (5 bases). Deletions cut 5 bases from V and 0 bases from J, with 7 bases between. Germline V gene data show CDR1 as WSHSY and CDR2 as SAAADI. This CDR3 contains 13 residues. CDR3 amino acids: CASSPRVNTEAFF. The CDR3 DNA sequence: TGCGCCAGCAGTCCCAGGGTGAACACTGAAGCTTTCTTT.

This clonotype was recorded a few times. One end of the junction varies from germline; a read error may be responsible. This rearrangement joins TRBV12-3 or TRBV12-4 to TRBJ1-1, with D possibly matching TRBD1 (6 bases). The CDR3 runs 15 residues. The CDR3 sequence is CTSSLLRGMNTEAFF. The CDR3 DNA reads as TGTACCAGCAGTTTGCTCAGGGGCATGAACACTGAAGCTTTCTTT.

This clonotype was seen at least ten times. This sequence joins TRBV30 and TRBJ2-7, with D unresolved. The V gene lost 0 bases and the J gene lost 2 bases, with 8 bases spanning the gap. Germline CDR1 and CDR2: GTSNPN and SVGIG (reference sequence). CDR3 length: 13 residues. The CDR3 nucleotides are TGTGCCTGGAGTGTAGGGTCCGCCTACGAGCAGTACTTC. It codes for CAWSVGSAYEQYF.

Many counts were recorded for this clonotype. The chain is built from TRBV5-1 and TRBJ1-2; D gene uncertain. Trimming pared 5 bases from V and 4 bases from J, leaving 15 bases between. The CDR3 runs 14 residues. CDR1 and CDR2 (germline): SGHRS, YFSETQ. CDR3 nucleotides: TGCGCCAGCAGTCCCGAGGTCCAGATCTATGGCTACACCTTC. Translation: CASSPEVQIYGYTF.

There are many counts of this clonotype. With a much larger clone just one base away, this may be a read error. This sequence joins TRBV29-1 and TRBJ2-3, with 9 nucleotides matching TRBD1. Trimming took 3 bases from V and 4 from J; bases not matched to a gene: 11. The CDR3 has 16 amino acids. CDR1 is SQVTM, CDR2 ANQGSEA, per germline. Here the CDR3 reads CSVDEGGQGTADTQYF. The CDR3 DNA reads as TGCAGCGTTGATGAGGGAGGACAGGGGACGGCAGATACGCAGTATTTT.

This clonotype appeared once. The chain carries TRBV7-9 and TRBJ2-7; no firm D call. The germline CDR1 and CDR2 sequences are SEHNR and FQNEAQ (reference sequence). V dropped 6 bases and J dropped 3 bases, with 12 bases sitting between them. The CDR3 extends over 13 amino acids. CDR3 protein: CASRIGYGYEQYF. Written as DNA, the CDR3 is TGTGCCAGCAGGATTGGCTACGGCTACGAGCAGTACTTC.

The genes are TRBV4-2 and TRBJ2-1; 10 nucleotides match TRBD2. Germline V gene data show CDR1 as LGHNA and CDR2 as YNFKEQ. J was trimmed by 8 bases and V by 2 bases; bases with no gene match: 15. This CDR3 has 18 amino acids. CDR3 sequence reads: CASSQRPFTSGDGYEQFF. CDR3 DNA: TGTGCCAGCAGCCAACGTCCTTTTACTAGCGGGGATGGATATGAGCAGTTCTTC.

This clonotype was counted ten times or more. This sequence joins TRBV5-1 and TRBJ2-2, with D perhaps matching TRBD1 or TRBD2 (6 bases each). This CDR3 spans 15 amino acids. Germline CDR1 reads SGHRS; CDR2 reads YFSETQ. V was shortened by 4 bases and J by 6 bases, with 16 bases between the two germline ends. The CDR3 region has the DNA TGCGCCAGCAGCAAACTAGAGGGGGGCTCCGGGGAGCTGTTTTTT. It yields the protein CASSKLEGGSGELFF.

This chain connects TRBV24-1 to TRBJ2-7, with D possibly TRBD1 on 6 matching bases. CDR1 is KGHDR, CDR2 SFDVKD, per germline. Trimming stripped 4 bases from V and 1 base from J, with 13 bases between. This CDR3 spans 15 amino acids. As DNA, the CDR3 is TGTGCCACCAGTGACCCGGACAGAGATTCCTACGAGCAGTACTTC. Amino acids: CATSDPDRDSYEQYF.

With regard to this clonotype: Here the CDR3 omits its conserved ending phenylalanine or tryptophan, so a read error is the likely source. This chain uses TRBV29-1 with TRBJ1-3; D is undetermined. The CDR3 totals 12 residues. Germline CDR1 and CDR2: SQVTM and ANQGSEA. Trimming cost V 7 bases and J 4 bases, with 11 bases left between them. The CDR3 is CSADAGGNTIYL. In nucleotides, the CDR3 is TGCAGCGCCGACGCCGGGGGAAACACCATATATCTT.

Many counts were recorded for this clonotype. The V gene is TRBV5-5, the J gene TRBJ1-3, with 9 bases aligning to TRBD1. This CDR3 has 15 residues. Losses at the gene ends were 4 bases for V and 3 bases for J; bases not matched to a gene: 5. Germline values: CDR1 SGHKS, CDR2 YYEKEE (reference sequence). The CDR3 sequence: CASSPGTGSGNTIYF. CDR3 DNA sequence: TGTGCCAGCAGCCCGGGGACAGGGAGTGGAAACACCATATATTTT.

The chain is built from TRBV7-9 and TRBJ2-2, with 8 nucleotides matching TRBD2. Trimming cost V 5 bases and J 1 base; bases outside gene matches: 3. Germline V gene lookup returns CDR1 SEHNR and CDR2 FQNEAQ (reference sequence). This CDR3 is built from 15 residues. The CDR3 region is CASSNLAGNTGELFF. CDR3 DNA sequence: TGTGCCAGCAGCAACCTAGCGGGGAACACCGGGGAGCTGTTTTTT.